These 22 T cell receptor beta chains share one sample of origin, sequenced in a study of T cell responses to AZD1222 COVID-19 vaccine. Method: immunoSEQ multiplex PCR; TCRdb's copy keeps in-frame clones and lacks some. The data contain about 55,000 clones, 65% to 85% of them singletons. This specimen was peripheral blood, taken on day 0 of AZD1222 vaccination. The receptors originated from an adult in good health.

The chain carries TRBV28 and TRBJ2-5; D not resolved. The CDR3 sequence is 11 residues long. Germline lookup yields CDR1 MDHEN and CDR2 SYDVKM. V was pared by 7 bases and J by 5 bases, with 8 bases between. The CDR3 DNA is TGTGCCAGCACCTCGGGTGAGACCCAGTACTTC. It yields the protein CASTSGETQYF.

This chain connects TRBV6-5 to TRBJ1-6, with 7 bases identical to TRBD1. Germline loops: CDR1 MNHEY, CDR2 SVGAGI. The CDR3 spans 14 residues. Trimming took 6 bases from V and 7 from J; bases not matched to a gene: 6. This chain's CDR3 is CASSRVQGNSPLHF. CDR3 DNA sequence: TGTGCCAGCAGCAGGGTACAGGGGAATTCACCCCTCCACTTT.

V and J are TRBV9 and TRBJ2-1; TRBD2 might be the D (7 bases). This CDR3 has 14 amino acids. V lost 0 bases and J 12 bases, leaving 16 bases between the germline ends. Germline loops: CDR1 SGDLS, CDR2 YYNGEE. CDR3 protein: CASSVGGGAEMQFF. Written as DNA, the CDR3 is TGTGCCAGCAGCGTAGGGGGGGGCGCGGAAATGCAGTTCTTC.

The chain carries TRBV28 and TRBJ2-3, with 8 bases lining up with TRBD2. CDR1 MDHEN and CDR2 SYDVKM come from the germline V gene. The CDR3 consists of 14 residues. The V segment lost 4 bases and the J segment 4 bases; nucleotides outside the gene matches: 4. DNA of the CDR3: TGTGCCAGCAGTTCGGCGGGAGGAGCAGATACGCAGTATTTT. Protein sequence: CASSSAGGADTQYF.

The genes are TRBV19 and TRBJ2-2, with no clear D. V lost 9 bases and J 7 bases, leaving 12 bases between the germline ends. CDR3 length equals 12 residues. From germline, CDR1 is LNHDA and CDR2 SQIVND (reference sequence). CDR3 DNA: TGTGCCAGCGGACGGACGGGCGGGGAGCTGTTTTTT. Its protein is CASGRTGGELFF.

This clone was recorded once. V gene TRBV7-2 combines with J gene TRBJ1-2; tentative D call: TRBD1 (5 bases). The germline gives CDR1 SGHTA, CDR2 FQGNSA. The CDR3 covers 12 residues. Trimming left V 5 bases short and J 6 bases short, with 10 bases between. Written as DNA, the CDR3 is TGTGCCAGCAGCCAGACAGAGGATGGCTACACCTTC. Translated: CASSQTEDGYTF.

This chain uses TRBV2 with TRBJ1-1, with 11 positions matching TRBD1. CDR1 is SNHLY and CDR2 is FYNNEI in the germline V gene. With V trimmed by 7 bases and J by 1 base, 5 bases remained unmatched. The CDR3 loop spans 15 amino acids. CDR3 region: CASIRGQGANTEAFF. The CDR3 DNA reads as TGTGCCAGCATCAGAGGACAGGGGGCGAACACTGAAGCTTTCTTT. The full variable domain, with the rest looked up from reference TRBV2 and TRBJ1-1, is EPEVTQTPSHQVTQMGQEVILRCVPISNHLYFYWYRQILGQKVEFLVSFYNNEISEKSEIFDDQFSVERPDGSNFTLKIRSTKLEDSAMYFCASIRGQGANTEAFFGQGTRLTVV.

The chain employs TRBV5-1 and TRBJ2-1, with no clear D. Trimming stripped 0 bases from V and 6 bases from J, with 13 bases between. This CDR3 comprises 15 residues. Germline V gene data show CDR1 as SGHRS and CDR2 as YFSETQ. The CDR3 DNA is TGCGCCAGCAGCTTGGCGAATCCCCCAATCAATGAGCAGTTCTTC. Its protein is CASSLANPPINEQFF.

V gene TRBV29-1 combines with J gene TRBJ2-1, with 12 bases fitting TRBD2. The CDR3 is made up of 14 amino acids. Germline assignment: CDR1 SQVTM and CDR2 ANQGSEA. V lost 7 bases and J lost 5; bases outside the gene matches: 6. In DNA, the CDR3 is TGCAGCGGCGGTCGACTAGCGGGAGACAATGAGCAGTTCTTC. Protein sequence: CSGGRLAGDNEQFF.

The V gene is TRBV5-1, the J gene TRBJ2-1; TRBD2 matches at 9 bases. Germline CDR1 and CDR2: SGHRS and YFSETQ. There are 13 residues in the CDR3. Trimming cost V 3 bases and J 9 bases; bases outside gene matches: 4. CDR3 protein: CASSSGLAREQFF. Written as DNA, the CDR3 is TGCGCCAGCAGCTCCGGACTAGCGCGTGAGCAGTTCTTC.

J is TRBJ2-5 and V is TRBV5-4; tentatively, D is TRBD1 or TRBD2 (5 bases each). Germline V gives CDR1 SGHNT, CDR2 YYREEE (reference sequence). The CDR3 contains 16 residues. Trimming took 0 bases from V and 7 from J, leaving 19 bases between them. CDR3 protein: CASSLDLGTAVGTQYF. CDR3 DNA: TGTGCCAGCAGCTTGGATCTCGGGACCGCCGTAGGGACCCAGTACTTC.

The J gene is TRBJ1-2, the V gene TRBV29-1; D not resolved. Trimming removed 4 bases from V and 8 bases from J, with 17 bases in between. This CDR3 comprises 13 residues. Per germline, CDR1 SQVTM and CDR2 ANQGSEA. The CDR3 here is CSVVRTGIEGYTF. CDR3 DNA sequence: TGCAGCGTTGTTCGAACGGGGATTGAGGGCTACACCTTC. The entire variable domain, with the rest obtained from reference TRBV29-1 and TRBJ1-2, is as follows: SAVISQKPSRDICQRGTSLTIQCQVDSQVTMMFWYRQQPGQSLTLIATANQGSEATYESGFVIDKFPISRPNLTFSTLTVSNMSPEDSSIYLCSVVRTGIEGYTFGSGTRLTVV.

The chain carries TRBV28 and TRBJ2-4; the D gene is possibly TRBD2 (6 bases). The CDR3 totals 16 residues. Germline V CDR1 and CDR2: MDHEN, SYDVKM. The germline V and J ends were trimmed by 7 bases and 0 bases, with 16 bases remaining between them. The CDR3 DNA reads as TGTGCCAGCATCCAATCGGGACTTAGAGCCAAAAACATTCAGTACTTC. Encoded protein: CASIQSGLRAKNIQYF.

With regard to this clone: Other DNA sequences in this specimen translate into the identical CDR3. The chain couples TRBV28 to TRBJ2-7; D perhaps matches TRBD2 (5 bases). The germline V and J ends were trimmed by 5 bases and 3 bases, with 11 bases remaining between them. Germline V gene sequence: CDR1 MDHEN, CDR2 SYDVKM. The CDR3 spans 13 residues. This chain's CDR3 is CASSPPEGYEQYF. In DNA form, the CDR3 reads TGTGCCAGCAGTCCCCCAGAGGGCTACGAGCAGTACTTC.

This sequence joins TRBV7-8 and TRBJ1-1; D gene unclear. V was cut by 5 bases and J by 8 bases, with 9 bases left in between. Germline V gene data show CDR1 as SGHVS and CDR2 as FQNEAQ. The length of the CDR3 is 11 residues. CDR3 amino acids: CASSPTIEAFF. In DNA form, the CDR3 reads TGTGCCAGCAGCCCCACCATCGAAGCTTTCTTT.

This clone was found a few times. The V call is TRBV7-2, the J call TRBJ1-6; D gene ambiguous. Germline-derived CDR1 and CDR2 are SGHTA and FQGNSA. The CDR3 totals 15 residues. Trimming took off 1 base at V and 3 bases at J, with 7 bases between the two ends. This chain's CDR3 is CASSLDMNYNSPLHF. DNA of the CDR3: TGTGCCAGCAGCTTAGACATGAACTATAATTCACCCCTCCACTTT.

Only a few counts were recorded for this clone. This sequence joins TRBV4-1 and TRBJ1-1; a possible D gene is TRBD1 (6 bases). V was clipped by 0 bases and J by 5 bases, with 10 bases between them. The germline V gene encodes CDR1 MGHRA and CDR2 YSYEKL. This CDR3 is 14 amino acids long. CDR3 sequence: CASSQESGETEAFF. The DNA of the CDR3 is TGCGCCAGCAGCCAAGAATCAGGGGAGACTGAAGCTTTCTTT.

This chain joins TRBV11-3 and TRBJ2-7; 7 nucleotides line up with TRBD1. The CDR3 loop spans 15 amino acids. Looked up from germline, CDR1 is SGHNT and CDR2 is YENEEA. V shed 0 bases and J 1 base; nucleotides not matched to a gene: 3. As DNA, the CDR3 is TGTGCCAGCAGCTTAGAACAGGGGCCATCCTACGAGCAGTACTTC. As protein: CASSLEQGPSYEQYF. Drawing the rest from reference TRBV11-3 and TRBJ2-7, the complete variable domain is EAGVVQSPRYKIIEKKQPVAFWCNPISGHNTLYWYLQNLGQGPELLIRYENEEAVDDSQLPKDRFSAERLKGVDSTLKIQPAELGDSAVYLCASSLEQGPSYEQYFGPGTRLTVT.

This rearrangement joins TRBV7-9 to TRBJ1-4; D unclear. Trimming pared 3 bases from V and 5 bases from J, leaving 7 bases between. The CDR3 extends over 13 amino acids. Germline V gene lookup returns CDR1 SEHNR and CDR2 FQNEAQ (reference sequence). The CDR3 nucleotides read TGTGCCAGCAGCTTGGTAGGGAATGAAAAACTGTTTTTT. This translates into CASSLVGNEKLFF.

This sequence joins TRBV30 and TRBJ2-6, with D uncertain. CDR1 is GTSNPN and CDR2 is SVGIG in the germline V gene (reference sequence). Trimming removed 4 bases at V and 8 bases at J, with 6 bases between. The CDR3 runs to 11 residues. For the CDR3, the DNA is TGTGCCTGGACTGCTCCCAACGTCCTGACTTTC. Protein: CAWTAPNVLTF.

This chain uses TRBV27 with TRBJ2-3; 12 positions agree with TRBD2. This CDR3 spans 17 amino acids. Looked up from germline, CDR1 is MNHEY and CDR2 is SMNVEV (reference sequence). J gave up 4 bases and V 2 bases, and 7 bases lay outside the gene matches. The CDR3 DNA follows: TGTGCCAGCAGTTTAATTTGGACTAGCGGGACTTCAGATACGCAGTATTTT. Its translation is CASSLIWTSGTSDTQYF.

V and J are TRBV3-1 (or the pseudogene TRBV3-2) and TRBJ2-3, with a possible D match to TRBD2 (5 bases). CDR1 and CDR2 (germline): LGHDT, YNNKEL (reference sequence). The CDR3 has 16 residues. The V end was cut by 4 bases, the J end by 0 bases, with 14 bases between. The CDR3 nucleotides read TGTGCCAGCAGCCTCTTTCCCGACTATAGCACAGATACGCAGTATTTT. Residues: CASSLFPDYSTDTQYF.